The entry below describes one T cell receptor beta chain. Germline CDR1 and CDR2: SEHNR and FQNEAQ (reference sequence). V shed 1 base and J shed 12 bases, with 15 bases lying between them. The CDR3 totals 13 residues. This specimen comes from a study of blood T cell repertoires in COVID-19. Study in general: Researchers got acute and convalescent COVID-19 samples from the United States, Italy and Spain. Sources were T cells, B-cell-depleted T cells, or PBMCs; the material itself was cDNA or gDNA.

In the study's own analysis: Counts of nucleated cells, estimated from reference gene primer amplification, were obtained. TCRdb's copy holds only in-frame clones and misses some; the assay was immunoSEQ multiplex PCR. For V, J and clone size, that table is used; D and trimming come from the DNA. The sample has tens of thousands of clones; roughly four fifths are singletons. The sequenced material came from peripheral blood. The TCR sequence derives from a human donor in a cohort sampled during active COVID-19. The rearrangement links TRBV7-9 to TRBJ1-2; a weak D match, TRBD1 (6 bases). The CDR3 coding sequence is TGTGCCAGCAGCTTAGGCACAGGGCGCAGGGACACCTTC. This gives the protein CASSLGTGRRDTF.